This T cell receptor beta chain was captured in a study of CD8+ T cells in alopecia areata. The study, taken as a whole, reports: Scalp sequencing also captures normal skin's resident alphabeta T cells.

Alopecia areata patients provided lesional scalp punch biopsies and peripheral blood. Sequencing templates came from extracted RNA that was reverse transcribed into cDNA. Repertoires were generated with immunoSEQ multiplex PCR, while TCRdb's copy carries only in-frame clones and drops some. The sample yields some 51,000 clones, 95% to 97% seen once. V lost 1 base to trimming and J lost 3 bases; unmatched junction nucleotides: 5. The CDR3 is made up of 15 amino acids. Germline values: CDR1 SGHTA, CDR2 FQGNSA. Points on this clone: No antigen is known for it.

The origin of this receptor is a human donor with alopecia areata. The chain has TRBV7-2 and TRBJ2-7; 8 positions agree with TRBD1. This sample comprised CD8+ T cells sorted from blood, obtained at week 0. CDR3 DNA: TGTGCCAGCAGCTTAGTTGGACAGGGTCGCTACGAGCAGTACTTC. It specifies CASSLVGQGRYEQYF.